The present entry profiles one TCR beta chain with its context. V was cut by 2 bases and J by 2 bases, with 16 bases left in between. The CDR3 is made up of 17 amino acids. Germline assignment: CDR1 WNHNN and CDR2 SYGVQD (reference sequence). This entry comes from a study of radiotherapy plus CTLA-4 blockade in lung cancer. Study overall: There were objective responses in 15% to 20% of patients, and roughly 33% had disease control.

Sequenced by immunoSEQ multiplex PCR; TCRdb stores in-frame clones only, minus some. The sample includes 81,000 or so clones, approximately 82% of them seen just once. The input for sequencing was peripheral blood, taken from a patient treated with radiotherapy plus ipilimumab. V usage is TRBV10-1 and J usage is TRBJ1-3, with D perhaps matching TRBD1 (6 bases). This sequence originates from a human donor with non-small cell lung cancer that progressed on radiotherapy plus ipilimumab. DNA for the CDR3: TGCGCCAGCAGTGAGCCCATTGGGGGGCAGGCTGGAAACACCATATATTTT. It yields the protein CASSEPIGGQAGNTIYF.